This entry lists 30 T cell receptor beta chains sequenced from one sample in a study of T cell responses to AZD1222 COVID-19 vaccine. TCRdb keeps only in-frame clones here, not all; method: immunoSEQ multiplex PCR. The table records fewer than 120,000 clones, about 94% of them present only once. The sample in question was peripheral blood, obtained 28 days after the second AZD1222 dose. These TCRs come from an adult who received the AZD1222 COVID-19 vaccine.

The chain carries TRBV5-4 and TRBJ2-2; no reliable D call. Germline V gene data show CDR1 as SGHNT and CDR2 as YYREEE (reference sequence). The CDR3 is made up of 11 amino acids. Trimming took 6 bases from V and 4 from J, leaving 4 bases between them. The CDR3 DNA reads TGTGCCAGCACCCGCACCGGGGAGCTGTTTTTT. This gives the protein CASTRTGELFF. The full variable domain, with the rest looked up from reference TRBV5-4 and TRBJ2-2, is ETGVTQSPTHLIKTRGQQVTLRCSSQSGHNTVSWYQQALGQGPQFIFQYYREEENGRGNFPPRFSGLQFPNYSSELNVNALELDDSALYLCASTRTGELFFGEGSRLTVL.

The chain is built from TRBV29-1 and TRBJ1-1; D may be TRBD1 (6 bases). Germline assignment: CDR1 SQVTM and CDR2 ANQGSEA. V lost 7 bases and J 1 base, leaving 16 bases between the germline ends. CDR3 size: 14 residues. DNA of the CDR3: TGCAGCGGTTACAGGGCCCACTCGAACACTGAAGCTTTCTTT. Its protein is CSGYRAHSNTEAFF.

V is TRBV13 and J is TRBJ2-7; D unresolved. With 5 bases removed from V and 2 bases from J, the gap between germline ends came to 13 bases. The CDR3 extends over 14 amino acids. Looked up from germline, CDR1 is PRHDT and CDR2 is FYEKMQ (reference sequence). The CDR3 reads CASSPGPPTYEQYF. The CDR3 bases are TGTGCCAGCAGCCCCGGGCCACCGACCTACGAGCAGTACTTC.

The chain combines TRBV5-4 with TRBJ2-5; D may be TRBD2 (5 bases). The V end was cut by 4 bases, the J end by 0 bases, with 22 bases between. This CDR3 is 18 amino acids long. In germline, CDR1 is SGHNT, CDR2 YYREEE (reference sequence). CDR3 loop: CASSGPTLARAHQETQYF. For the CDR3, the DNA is TGTGCCAGCAGCGGACCGACTCTAGCTCGGGCCCACCAAGAGACCCAGTACTTC.

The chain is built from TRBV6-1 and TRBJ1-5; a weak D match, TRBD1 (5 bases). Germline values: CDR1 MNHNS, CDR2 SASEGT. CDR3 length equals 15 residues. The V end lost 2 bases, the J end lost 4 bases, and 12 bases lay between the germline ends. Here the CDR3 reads CASSERGPTNQPQHF. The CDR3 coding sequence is TGTGCCAGCAGTGAAAGGGGTCCCACAAATCAGCCCCAGCATTTT.

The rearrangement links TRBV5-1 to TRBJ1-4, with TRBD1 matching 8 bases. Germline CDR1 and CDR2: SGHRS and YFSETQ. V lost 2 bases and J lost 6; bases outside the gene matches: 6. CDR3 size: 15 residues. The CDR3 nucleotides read TGCGCCAGCAGCTTTTCTACGGGACAGGATGAAAAACTGTTTTTT. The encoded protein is CASSFSTGQDEKLFF.

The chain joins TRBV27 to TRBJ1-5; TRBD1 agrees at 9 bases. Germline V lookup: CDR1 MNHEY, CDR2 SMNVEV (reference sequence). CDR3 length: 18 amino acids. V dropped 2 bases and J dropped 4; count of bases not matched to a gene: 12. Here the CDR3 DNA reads TGTGCCAGCAGTTTAAGGGGACAGGGCCTAACTAGAAATCAGCCCCAGCATTTT. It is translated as CASSLRGQGLTRNQPQHF.

CDR3 amino acids: CASSFGQGLNTEAFF. CDR3 in DNA: TGCGCCAGCAGCTTTGGGCAGGGATTGAACACTGAAGCTTTCTTT. The chain links TRBV5-1 to TRBJ1-1; possibly TRBD1 for D (5 bases). Germline V gives CDR1 SGHRS, CDR2 YFSETQ. The CDR3 is made up of 15 amino acids. V lost 2 bases and J lost 0, with 11 bases in between.

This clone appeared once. CDR3 residues: CASSLAGAEQNQPQHF. In nucleotides, the CDR3 is TGTGCCAGCAGCTTAGCAGGGGCCGAACAGAATCAGCCCCAGCATTTT. The chain has TRBV7-6 and TRBJ1-5, with TRBD1 as a possible D gene (5 bases). The CDR3 loop spans 16 amino acids. The germline V gene has CDR1 SGHVS and CDR2 FNYEAQ. Trimming took off 0 bases at V and 4 bases at J, with 13 bases between the two ends.

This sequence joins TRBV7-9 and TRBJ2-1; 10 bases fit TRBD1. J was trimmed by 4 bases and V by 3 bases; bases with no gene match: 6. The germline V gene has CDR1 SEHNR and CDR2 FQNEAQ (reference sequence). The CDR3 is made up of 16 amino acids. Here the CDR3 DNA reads TGTGCCAGCAGCTTGGGACAGGGGACTGTATACAATGAGCAGTTCTTC. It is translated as CASSLGQGTVYNEQFF.

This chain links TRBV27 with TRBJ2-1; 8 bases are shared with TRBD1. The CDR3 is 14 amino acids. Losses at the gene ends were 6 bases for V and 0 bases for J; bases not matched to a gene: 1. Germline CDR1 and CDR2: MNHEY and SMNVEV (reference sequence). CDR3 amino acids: CASRQGVSYNEQFF. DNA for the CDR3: TGTGCCAGCAGACAGGGGGTCTCCTACAATGAGCAGTTCTTC.

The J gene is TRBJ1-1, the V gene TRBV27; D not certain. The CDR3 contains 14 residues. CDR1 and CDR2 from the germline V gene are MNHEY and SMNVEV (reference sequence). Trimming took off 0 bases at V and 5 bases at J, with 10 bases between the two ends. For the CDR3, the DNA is TGTGCCAGCAGTTTATCGGTTCGCGGTACTGAAGCTTTCTTT. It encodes CASSLSVRGTEAFF.

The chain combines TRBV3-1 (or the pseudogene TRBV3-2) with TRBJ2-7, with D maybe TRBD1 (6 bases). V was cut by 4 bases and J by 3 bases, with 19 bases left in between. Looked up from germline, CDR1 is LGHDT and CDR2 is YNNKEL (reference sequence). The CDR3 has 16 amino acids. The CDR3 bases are TGTGCCAGCAGCCCCATGGAAGGGGGAGATGACTACGAGCAGTACTTC. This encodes CASSPMEGGDDYEQYF.

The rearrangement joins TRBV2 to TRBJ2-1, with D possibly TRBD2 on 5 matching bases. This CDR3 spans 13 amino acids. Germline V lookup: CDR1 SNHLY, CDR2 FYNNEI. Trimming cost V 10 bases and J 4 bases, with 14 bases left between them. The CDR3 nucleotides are TGTGCCACCTCGAGGGTGGGGTACAATGAGCAGTTCTTC. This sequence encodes CATSRVGYNEQFF.

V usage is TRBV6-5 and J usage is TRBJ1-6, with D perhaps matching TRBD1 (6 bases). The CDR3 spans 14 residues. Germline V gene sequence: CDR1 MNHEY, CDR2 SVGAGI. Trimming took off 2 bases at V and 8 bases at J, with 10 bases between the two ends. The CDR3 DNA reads TGTGCCAGCAGTTACAGTAGGGGGGATTCACCCCTCCACTTT. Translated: CASSYSRGDSPLHF.

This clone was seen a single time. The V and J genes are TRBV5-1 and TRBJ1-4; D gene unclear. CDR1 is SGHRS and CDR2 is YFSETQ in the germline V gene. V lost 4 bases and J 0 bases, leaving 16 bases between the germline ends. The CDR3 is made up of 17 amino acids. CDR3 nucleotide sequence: TGCGCCAGCAGCAAGGACGGGGAGTTTGCAACTAATGAAAAACTGTTTTTT. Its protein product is CASSKDGEFATNEKLFF.

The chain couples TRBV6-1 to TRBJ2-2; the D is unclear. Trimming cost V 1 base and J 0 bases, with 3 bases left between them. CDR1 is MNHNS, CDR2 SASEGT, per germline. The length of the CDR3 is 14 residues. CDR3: CASSEGPNTGELFF. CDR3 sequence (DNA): TGTGCCAGCAGTGAAGGTCCGAACACCGGGGAGCTGTTTTTT.

This CDR3 reads CASSAFLTGAYNEQFF. CDR3 coding DNA: TGTGCCAGCAGCGCCTTCTTGACGGGAGCTTACAATGAGCAGTTCTTC. V and J are TRBV9 and TRBJ2-1, with a possible D match to TRBD2 (6 bases). V gave up 3 bases and J gave up 4 bases, with 17 bases separating them. Germline values: CDR1 SGDLS, CDR2 YYNGEE. This CDR3 spans 16 amino acids.

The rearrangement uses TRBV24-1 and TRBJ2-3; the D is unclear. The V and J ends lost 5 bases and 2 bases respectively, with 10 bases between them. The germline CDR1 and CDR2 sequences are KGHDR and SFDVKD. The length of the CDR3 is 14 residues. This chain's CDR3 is CATSGSGTTDTQYF. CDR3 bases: TGTGCCACCAGTGGATCCGGTACCACAGATACGCAGTATTTT.

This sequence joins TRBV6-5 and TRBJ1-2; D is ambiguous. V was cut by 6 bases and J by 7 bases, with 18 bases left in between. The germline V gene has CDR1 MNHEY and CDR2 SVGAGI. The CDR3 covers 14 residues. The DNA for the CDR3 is TGTGCCAGCAGAAAACGGGAGTCCGGACGTGGCTACACCTTC. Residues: CASRKRESGRGYTF.

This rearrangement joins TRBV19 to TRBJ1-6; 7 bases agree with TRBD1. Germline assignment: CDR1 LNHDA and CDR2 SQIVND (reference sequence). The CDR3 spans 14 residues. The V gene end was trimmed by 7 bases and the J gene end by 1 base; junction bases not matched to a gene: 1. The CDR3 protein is CASMGQSYNSPLHF. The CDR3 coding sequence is TGTGCCAGTATGGGACAGTCCTATAATTCACCCCTCCACTTT. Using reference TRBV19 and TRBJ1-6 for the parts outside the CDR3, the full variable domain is DGGITQSPKYLFRKEGQNVTLSCEQNLNHDAMYWYRQDPGQGLRLIYYSQIVNDFQKGDIAEGYSVSREKKESFPLTVTSAQKNPTAFYLCASMGQSYNSPLHFGNGTRLTVT.

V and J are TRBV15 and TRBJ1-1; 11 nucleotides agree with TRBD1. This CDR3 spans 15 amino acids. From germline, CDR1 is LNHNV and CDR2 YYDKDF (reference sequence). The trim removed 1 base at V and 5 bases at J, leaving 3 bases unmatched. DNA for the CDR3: TGTGCCACCAGCAGAGGGACAGGGGGCTTGACTGAAGCTTTCTTT. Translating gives CATSRGTGGLTEAFF.

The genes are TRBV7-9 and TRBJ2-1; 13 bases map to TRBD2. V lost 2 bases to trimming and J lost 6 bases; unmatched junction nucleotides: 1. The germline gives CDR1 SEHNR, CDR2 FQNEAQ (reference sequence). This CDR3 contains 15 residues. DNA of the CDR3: TGTGCCAGCAGCTTACGACTAGCGGGGGGCAATGAGCAGTTCTTC. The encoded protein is CASSLRLAGGNEQFF.

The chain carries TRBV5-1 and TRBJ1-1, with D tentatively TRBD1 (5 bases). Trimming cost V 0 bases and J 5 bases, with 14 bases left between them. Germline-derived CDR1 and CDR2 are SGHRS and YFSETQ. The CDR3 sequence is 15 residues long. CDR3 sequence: CASSLVSQGETEAFF. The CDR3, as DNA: TGCGCCAGCAGCTTGGTGTCCCAGGGAGAGACTGAAGCTTTCTTT.

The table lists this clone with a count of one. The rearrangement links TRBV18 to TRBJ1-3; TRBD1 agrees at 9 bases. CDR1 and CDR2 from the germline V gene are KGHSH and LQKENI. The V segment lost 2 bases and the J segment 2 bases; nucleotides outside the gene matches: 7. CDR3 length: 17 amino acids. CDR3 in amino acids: CASSPDDRQGAGNTIYF. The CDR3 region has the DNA TGTGCCAGCTCACCAGATGATAGACAGGGGGCTGGAAACACCATATATTTT.

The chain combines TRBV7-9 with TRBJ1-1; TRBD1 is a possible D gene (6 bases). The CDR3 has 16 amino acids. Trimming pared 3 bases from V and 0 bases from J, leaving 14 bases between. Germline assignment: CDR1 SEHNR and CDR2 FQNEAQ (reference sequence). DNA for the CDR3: TGTGCCAGCAGCTTTTCCCGGGGGCAGTTGAACACTGAAGCTTTCTTT. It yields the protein CASSFSRGQLNTEAFF.

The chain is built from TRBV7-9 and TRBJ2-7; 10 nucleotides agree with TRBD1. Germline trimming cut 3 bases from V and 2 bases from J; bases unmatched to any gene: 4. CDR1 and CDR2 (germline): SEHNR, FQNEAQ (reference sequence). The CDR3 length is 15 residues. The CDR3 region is CASSLNDRGPYEQYF. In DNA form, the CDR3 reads TGTGCCAGCAGCTTGAACGACAGGGGGCCCTACGAGCAGTACTTC.

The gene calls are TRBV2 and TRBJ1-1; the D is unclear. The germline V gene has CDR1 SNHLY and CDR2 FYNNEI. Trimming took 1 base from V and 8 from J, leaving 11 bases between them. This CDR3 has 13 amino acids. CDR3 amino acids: CASSEEVKIEAFF. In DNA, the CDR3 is TGTGCCAGCAGTGAAGAAGTAAAAATAGAAGCTTTCTTT. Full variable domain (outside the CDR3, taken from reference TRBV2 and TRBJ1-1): EPEVTQTPSHQVTQMGQEVILRCVPISNHLYFYWYRQILGQKVEFLVSFYNNEISEKSEIFDDQFSVERPDGSNFTLKIRSTKLEDSAMYFCASSEEVKIEAFFGQGTRLTVV.

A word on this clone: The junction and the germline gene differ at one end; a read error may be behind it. As DNA, the CDR3 is TGTGTCAGCAGCGCGCACAGGGCGGGCTACACCTTC. Translated, it gives CVSSAHRAGYTF. This chain uses TRBV7-9 with TRBJ1-2, with TRBD1 as a possible D gene (6 bases). The CDR3 length is 12 residues. Germline V CDR1 and CDR2: SEHNR, FQNEAQ (reference sequence).

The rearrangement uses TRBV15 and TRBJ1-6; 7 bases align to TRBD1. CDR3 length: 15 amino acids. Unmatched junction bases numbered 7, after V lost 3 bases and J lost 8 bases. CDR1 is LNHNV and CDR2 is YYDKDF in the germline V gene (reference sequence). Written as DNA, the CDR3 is TGTGCCACCAGCAGGCAATACAGGGGTGATTCACCCCTCCACTTT. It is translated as CATSRQYRGDSPLHF.